This entry concerns a single T cell receptor (beta chain). What it binds is not known. This record comes from a study of blood T cells in healthy people across ages. Study findings and constraints: A greater number of naive CD4+ cells and higher diversity distinguished long-lived donors from aged donors.

Per individual sample, total RNA of at least 5 micrograms was extracted. There are 14 residues in the CDR3. CDR1 is MNHNY and CDR2 is SVGAGI in the germline V gene (reference sequence). V trimming: 5 bases; J trimming: 0 bases; junction bases outside the gene matches: 4. Then a second PCR, running roughly 7 to 11 cycles, was carried out with a sample-barcoded 5' primer and a J-beta primer mix. TCRdb reanalysed the 5' RACE reads using MiXCR and keeps one entry per CDR3 protein. Of some 930,000 distinct CDR3 sequences listed, 25% to 35% are singletons. The sample was also linked to a second study, of T cells of mothers and their children. This second study says: Over 8 million TCR beta CDR3 reads were obtained from each mother, and several million from each child. Inherited differences only slightly affect thymic shaping of TCR recombination output.

This sequence joins TRBV6-6 and TRBJ2-7, with 7 bases that match TRBD2. Material: blood. The sequence was collected from a woman aged 35 to 49 in good health. The CDR3 region is CASSKLASSYEQYF. CDR3 nucleotide sequence: TGTGCCAGCAGTAAACTAGCGAGCTCCTACGAGCAGTACTTC.